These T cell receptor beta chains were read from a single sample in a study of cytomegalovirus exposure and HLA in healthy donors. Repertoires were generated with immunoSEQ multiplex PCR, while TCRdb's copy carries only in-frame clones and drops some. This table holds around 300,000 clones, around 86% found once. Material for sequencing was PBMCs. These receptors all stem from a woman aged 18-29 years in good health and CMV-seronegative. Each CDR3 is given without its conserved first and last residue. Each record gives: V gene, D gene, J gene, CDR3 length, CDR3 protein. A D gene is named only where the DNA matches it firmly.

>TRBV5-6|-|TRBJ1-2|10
ASSPGGYDYT
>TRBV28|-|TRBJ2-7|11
ASSPTPSYEQY
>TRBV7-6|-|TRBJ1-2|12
ASSLSAGDYGYT
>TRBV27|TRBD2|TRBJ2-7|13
ASSLSLAGGYEQY
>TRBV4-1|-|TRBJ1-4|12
ASSRSGFDEKLF
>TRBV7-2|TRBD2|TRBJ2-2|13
ASSYRTRGTGELF
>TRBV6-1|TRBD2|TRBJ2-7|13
ASSERLAENYEQY
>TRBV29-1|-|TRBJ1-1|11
SVDGHPNTEAF
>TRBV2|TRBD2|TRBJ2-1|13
ASRAGLAIRNEQF
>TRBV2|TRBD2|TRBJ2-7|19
ASKGIRAVGTSGRASYEQY
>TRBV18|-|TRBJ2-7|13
ASSPRWLVDYEQY
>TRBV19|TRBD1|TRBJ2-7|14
ASSKTGTGGSYEQY
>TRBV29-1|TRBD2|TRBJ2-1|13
SVEGSGGAIGEQF
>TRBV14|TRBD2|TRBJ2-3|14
ASSPLLAAVTDTQY
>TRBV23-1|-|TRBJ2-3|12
ASSQRSELDTQY
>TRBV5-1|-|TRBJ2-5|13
ASSSNPGDGETQY
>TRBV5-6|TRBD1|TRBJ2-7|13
ASSLDGQGAYEQY
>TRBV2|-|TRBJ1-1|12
ASSDQGPNTEAF
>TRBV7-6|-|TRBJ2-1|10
ASSFRYNEQF
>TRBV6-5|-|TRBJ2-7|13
ASSYSGTTSYEQY
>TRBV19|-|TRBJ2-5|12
ASSWGGHSETQY
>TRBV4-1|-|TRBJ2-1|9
ASSQGPLVV
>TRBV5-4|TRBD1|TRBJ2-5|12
ASNLGQGAETQY
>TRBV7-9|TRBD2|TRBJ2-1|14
ASSTDPSGGDNEQF
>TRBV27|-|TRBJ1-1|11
ASSWVEGTEAF
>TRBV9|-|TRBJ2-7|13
ASSPSPETNYEQY
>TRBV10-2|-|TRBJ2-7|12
ASGGSGTLYEQY
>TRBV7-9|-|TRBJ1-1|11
ASSEYAGTEAF